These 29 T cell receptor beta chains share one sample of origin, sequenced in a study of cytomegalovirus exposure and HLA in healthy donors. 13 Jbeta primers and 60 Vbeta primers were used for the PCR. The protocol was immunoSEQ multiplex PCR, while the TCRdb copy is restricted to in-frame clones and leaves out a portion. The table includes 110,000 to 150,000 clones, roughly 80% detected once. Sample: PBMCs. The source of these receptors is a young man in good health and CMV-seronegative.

This CDR3 reads CASSEWLAGTYNEQFF. CDR3 DNA: TGTGCCAGCAGTGAATGGCTAGCGGGGACCTACAATGAGCAGTTCTTC. The chain has TRBV6-1 and TRBJ2-1; 9 bases are a match to TRBD2. The CDR3 is 16 residues long. The V segment lost 2 bases and the J segment 2 bases; nucleotides outside the gene matches: 4. Germline loops: CDR1 MNHNS, CDR2 SASEGT.

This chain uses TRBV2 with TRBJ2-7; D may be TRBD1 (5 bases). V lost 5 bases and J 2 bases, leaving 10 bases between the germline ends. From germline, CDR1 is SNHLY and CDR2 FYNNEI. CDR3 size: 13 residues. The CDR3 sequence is CASSKDIPYEQYF. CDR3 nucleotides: TGTGCCAGCAGTAAGGACATCCCCTACGAGCAGTACTTC.

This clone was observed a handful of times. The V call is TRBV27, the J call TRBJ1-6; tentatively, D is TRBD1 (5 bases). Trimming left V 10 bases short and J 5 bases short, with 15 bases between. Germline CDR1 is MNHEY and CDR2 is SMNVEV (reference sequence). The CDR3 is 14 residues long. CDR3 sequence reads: CATRQQTDNSPLHF. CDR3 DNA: TGTGCCACTCGACAGCAGACGGATAATTCACCCCTCCACTTT.

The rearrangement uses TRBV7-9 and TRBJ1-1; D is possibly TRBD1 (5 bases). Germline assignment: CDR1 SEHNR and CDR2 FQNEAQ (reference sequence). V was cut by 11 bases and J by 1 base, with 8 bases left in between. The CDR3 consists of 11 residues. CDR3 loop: CACGTNTEAFF. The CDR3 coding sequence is TGTGCCTGCGGGACGAACACTGAAGCTTTCTTT.

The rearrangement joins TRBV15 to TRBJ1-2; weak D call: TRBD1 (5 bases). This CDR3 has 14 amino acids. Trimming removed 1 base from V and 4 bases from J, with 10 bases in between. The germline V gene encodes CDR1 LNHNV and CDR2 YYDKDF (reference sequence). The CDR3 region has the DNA TGTGCCACCAGCAGAGGGGGGGGTACCTATGGCTACACCTTC. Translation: CATSRGGGTYGYTF.

The CDR3 coding sequence is TGCAGCGCCATCTCGAGAGATACGCAGTATTTT. This gives the protein CSAISRDTQYF. The J gene is TRBJ2-3, the V gene TRBV29-1; the D is unclear. CDR3 length: 11 residues. V lost 7 bases and J 5 bases, leaving 10 bases between the germline ends. The germline V gene encodes CDR1 SQVTM and CDR2 ANQGSEA.

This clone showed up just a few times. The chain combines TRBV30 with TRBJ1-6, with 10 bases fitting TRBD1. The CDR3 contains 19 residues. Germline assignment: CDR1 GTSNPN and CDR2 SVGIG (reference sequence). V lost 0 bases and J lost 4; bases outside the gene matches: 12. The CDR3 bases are TGTGCCTGGAGTGTTATAACCTGGACAGGGGGGTCATATAATTCACCCCTCCACTTT. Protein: CAWSVITWTGGSYNSPLHF.

CDR3 residues: CASSDPARGQWTNEKLFF. Here the CDR3 DNA reads TGTGCCAGCAGTGACCCGGCGAGGGGGCAGTGGACTAATGAAAAACTGTTTTTT. The chain employs TRBV6-1 and TRBJ1-4; 7 bases are shared with TRBD1. V was pared by 3 bases and J by 2 bases, with 12 bases of the junction left unmatched. CDR3 size: 18 residues. Germline CDR1 and CDR2: MNHNS and SASEGT.

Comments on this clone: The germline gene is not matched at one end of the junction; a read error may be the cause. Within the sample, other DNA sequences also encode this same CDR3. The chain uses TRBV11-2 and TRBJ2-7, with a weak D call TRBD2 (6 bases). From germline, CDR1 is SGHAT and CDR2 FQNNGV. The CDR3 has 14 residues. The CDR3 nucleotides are TGTGCTAGCAGCGGGCGGGACGGAACCTACGAGCAGTACTTC. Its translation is CASSGRDGTYEQYF.

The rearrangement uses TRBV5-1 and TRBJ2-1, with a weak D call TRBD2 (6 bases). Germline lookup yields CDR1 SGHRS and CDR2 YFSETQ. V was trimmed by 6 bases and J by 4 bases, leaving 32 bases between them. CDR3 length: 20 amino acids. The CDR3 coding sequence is TGCGCCAGCACCCTTGAGGGCGGCGGGAAGGAAGGGGCCTTTTACAATGAGCAGTTCTTC. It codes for CASTLEGGGKEGAFYNEQFF.

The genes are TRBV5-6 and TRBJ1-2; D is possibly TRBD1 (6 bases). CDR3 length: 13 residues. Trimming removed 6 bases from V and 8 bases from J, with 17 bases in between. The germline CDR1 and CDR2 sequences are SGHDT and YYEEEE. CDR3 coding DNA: TGTGCCAGCAACCCCCCAGGGGCTGGGGGCTACACCTTC. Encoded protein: CASNPPGAGGYTF. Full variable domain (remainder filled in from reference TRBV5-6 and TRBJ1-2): DAGVTQSPTHLIKTRGQQVTLRCSPKSGHDTVSWYQQALGQGPQFIFQYYEEEERQRGNFPDRFSGHQFPNYSSELNVNALLLGDSALYLCASNPPGAGGYTFGSGTRLTVV.

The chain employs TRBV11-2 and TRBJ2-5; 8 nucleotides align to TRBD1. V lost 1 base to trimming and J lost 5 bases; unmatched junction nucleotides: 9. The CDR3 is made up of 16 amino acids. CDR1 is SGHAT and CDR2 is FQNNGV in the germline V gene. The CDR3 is CASSLGGRGPGETQYF. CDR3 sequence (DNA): TGTGCCAGCAGCTTAGGGGGCAGGGGGCCGGGGGAGACCCAGTACTTC.

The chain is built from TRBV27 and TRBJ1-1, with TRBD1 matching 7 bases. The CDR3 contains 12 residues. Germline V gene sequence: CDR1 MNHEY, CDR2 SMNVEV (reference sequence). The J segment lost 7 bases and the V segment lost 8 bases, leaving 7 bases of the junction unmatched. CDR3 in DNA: TGTGCCAGCCGGACAGGAAGGTGTGAAGCTTTCTTT. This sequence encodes CASRTGRCEAFF.

CDR3 nucleotide sequence: TGTGCCAGTATCGGGGGAAACACCGGGGAGCTGTTTTTT. It specifies CASIGGNTGELFF. The chain has TRBV19 and TRBJ2-2; weak D call: TRBD2 (6 bases). The CDR3 is made up of 13 amino acids. From germline, CDR1 is LNHDA and CDR2 SQIVND (reference sequence). Deletions cut 7 bases from V and 2 bases from J, with 8 bases between.

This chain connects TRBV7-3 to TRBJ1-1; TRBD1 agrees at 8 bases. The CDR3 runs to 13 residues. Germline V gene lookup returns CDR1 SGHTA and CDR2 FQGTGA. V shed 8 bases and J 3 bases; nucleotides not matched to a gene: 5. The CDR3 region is CASRDRQDTEAFF. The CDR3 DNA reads TGTGCCAGCCGGGACAGGCAAGACACTGAAGCTTTCTTT.

In DNA form, the CDR3 reads TGTGCCAGTAAAGCGGACAGCGGGGGGGACATTCAGTACTTC. Its protein product is CASKADSGGDIQYF. J is TRBJ2-4 and V is TRBV19; 10 positions match TRBD2. This CDR3 region has 14 residues. V shed 7 bases, J shed 8 bases, and the junction held 8 bases outside the gene matches. In germline, CDR1 is LNHDA, CDR2 SQIVND (reference sequence).

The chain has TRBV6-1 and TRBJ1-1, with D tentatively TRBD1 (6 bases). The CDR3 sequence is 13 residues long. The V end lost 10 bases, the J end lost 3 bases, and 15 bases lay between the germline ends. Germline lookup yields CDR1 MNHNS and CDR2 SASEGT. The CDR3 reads CATRGRGDTEAFF. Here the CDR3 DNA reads TGTGCCACCCGGGGCAGGGGAGACACTGAAGCTTTCTTT.

CDR3 protein: CASSDGEASEKLFF. CDR3 sequence (DNA): TGTGCCAGCAGTGACGGGGAAGCCTCTGAAAAACTGTTTTTT. The rearrangement joins TRBV6-1 to TRBJ1-4; D uncertain. V gave up 3 bases and J gave up 7 bases, with 12 bases separating them. The germline V gene has CDR1 MNHNS and CDR2 SASEGT. This CDR3 has 14 amino acids.

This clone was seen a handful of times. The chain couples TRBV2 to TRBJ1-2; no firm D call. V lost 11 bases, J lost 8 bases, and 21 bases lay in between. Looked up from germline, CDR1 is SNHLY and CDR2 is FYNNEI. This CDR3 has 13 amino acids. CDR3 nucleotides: TGTGCCGGACCCCCGGGAGTATTCATGGGCTACACCTTC. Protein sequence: CAGPPGVFMGYTF.

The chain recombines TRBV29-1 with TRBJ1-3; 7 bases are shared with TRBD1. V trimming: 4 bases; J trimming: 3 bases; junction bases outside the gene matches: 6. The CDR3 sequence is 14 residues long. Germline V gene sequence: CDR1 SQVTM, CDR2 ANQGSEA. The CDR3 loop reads CSVVEGAVGNTIYF. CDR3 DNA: TGCAGCGTTGTGGAGGGGGCGGTTGGAAACACCATATATTTT.

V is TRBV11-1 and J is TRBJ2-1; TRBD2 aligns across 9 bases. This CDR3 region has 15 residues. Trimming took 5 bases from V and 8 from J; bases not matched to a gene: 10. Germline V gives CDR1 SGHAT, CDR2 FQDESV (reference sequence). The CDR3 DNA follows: TGTGCCAGCAGCCCAATAGCGGGGGCAGGTTATGAGCAGTTCTTC. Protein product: CASSPIAGAGYEQFF.

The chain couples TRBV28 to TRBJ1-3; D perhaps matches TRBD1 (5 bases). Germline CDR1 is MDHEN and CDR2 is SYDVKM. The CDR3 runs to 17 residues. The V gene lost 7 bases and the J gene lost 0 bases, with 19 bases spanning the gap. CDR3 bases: TGTGCCAGCAATCACTGGGCGGGGGGTGACTCTGGAAACACCATATATTTT. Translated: CASNHWAGGDSGNTIYF.

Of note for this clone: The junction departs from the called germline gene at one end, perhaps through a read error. CDR3 amino acids: CASSLERGTEQYF. CDR3 sequence (DNA): TGTGCTAGCAGCTTAGAAAGGGGAACCGAGCAGTACTTC. V is TRBV7-7 and J is TRBJ2-7; D possibly corresponds to TRBD1 (5 bases). This CDR3 spans 13 amino acids. The germline V gene encodes CDR1 SSHAT and CDR2 FNYEAQ (reference sequence).

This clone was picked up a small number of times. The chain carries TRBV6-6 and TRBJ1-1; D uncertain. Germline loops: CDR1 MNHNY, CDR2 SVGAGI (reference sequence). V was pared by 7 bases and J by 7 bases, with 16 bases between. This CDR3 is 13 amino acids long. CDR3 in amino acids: CASNKLREFEAFF. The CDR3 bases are TGTGCCAGCAACAAGCTCCGGGAATTTGAAGCTTTCTTT.

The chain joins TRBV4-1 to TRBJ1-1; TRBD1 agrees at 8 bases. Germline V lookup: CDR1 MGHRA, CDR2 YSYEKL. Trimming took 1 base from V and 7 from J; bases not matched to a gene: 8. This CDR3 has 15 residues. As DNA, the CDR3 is TGCGCCAGCAGCCAAGTACTGGGACAGGCCCGTGAAGCTTTCTTT. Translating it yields CASSQVLGQAREAFF.

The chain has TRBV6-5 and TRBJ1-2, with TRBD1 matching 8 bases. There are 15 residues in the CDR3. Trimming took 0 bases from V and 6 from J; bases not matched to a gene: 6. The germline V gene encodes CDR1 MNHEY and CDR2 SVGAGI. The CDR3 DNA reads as TGTGCCAGCAGTTACTCGGTTTCAGGGGGCGATGGCTACACCTTC. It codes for CASSYSVSGGDGYTF.

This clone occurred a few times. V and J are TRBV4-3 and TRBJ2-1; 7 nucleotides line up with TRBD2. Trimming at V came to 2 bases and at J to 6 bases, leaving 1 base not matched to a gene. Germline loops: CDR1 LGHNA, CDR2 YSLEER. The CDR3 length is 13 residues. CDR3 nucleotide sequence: TGCGCCAGCAGCCAACTAGCGGCCAATGAGCAGTTCTTC. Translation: CASSQLAANEQFF.

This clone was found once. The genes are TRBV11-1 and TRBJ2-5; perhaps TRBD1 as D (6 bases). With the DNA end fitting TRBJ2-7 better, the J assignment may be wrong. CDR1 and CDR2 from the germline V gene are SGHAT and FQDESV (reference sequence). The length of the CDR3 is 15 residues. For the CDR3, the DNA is TGTGCCAGCAGCTTATTCCGTGGCAGGGACAACGAGCAGTACTTC. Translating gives CASSLFRGRDNEQYF.

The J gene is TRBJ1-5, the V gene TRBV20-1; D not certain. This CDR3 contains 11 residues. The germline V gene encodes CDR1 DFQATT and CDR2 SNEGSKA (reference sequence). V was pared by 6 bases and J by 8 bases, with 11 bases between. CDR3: CSATLGEPQHF. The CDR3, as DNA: TGCAGTGCGACTCTGGGAGAGCCCCAGCATTTT.